The TCR beta chain under discussion was sequenced for a study of shared clonotypes between healthy human individuals. The method was immunoSEQ multiplex PCR; TCRdb's version includes in-frame clones alone and lacks a portion of them. The sample has about 2.2 million clones, roughly 93% seen once. CD8 cells regarded as naive lacked CD45RO, were positively chosen for CCR7, and omitted terminally differentiated effector memory CD45RA+ cells. Donors were Caucasian adults residing in Nashville, Tennessee, USA. CDR1 is SNHLY and CDR2 is FYNNEI in the germline V gene. The V and J ends lost 6 bases and 1 base respectively, with 19 bases between them. This CDR3 is built from 16 residues.

What was sequenced was naive CD8+ T cells from PBMCs. This sequence originates from a man aged 18 to 35 in good health. Some clones in this sample may be carry-over from other donors' samples. The chain is built from TRBV2 and TRBJ2-7, with TRBD1 as a possible D gene (6 bases). The DNA for the CDR3 is TGTGCCAGCAGCGGGCGGCGGACAGACGATTCCTACGAGCAGTACTTC. Translation: CASSGRRTDDSYEQYF.